This entry describes one T cell receptor beta chain. Antigen specificity is unknown. Each of the patients experienced relapse following autologous stem cell transplantation, and their brentuximab vedotin exposure differed. The repertoire was sequenced with immunoSEQ multiplex PCR; TCRdb's copy has only in-frame clones and lacks some. Of more than 140,000 clones listed, 78% were seen once; the top ten hold 9.2%. The CDR3 is 16 residues long. After removal of 0 bases from V and 4 bases from J, the junction contained 9 bases not matched to a gene. From germline, CDR1 is SGHDT and CDR2 YYEEEE. This entry is derived from a study of PD-1 blockade in classical Hodgkin lymphoma. Study-level findings and limits: Newly diagnosed patients were reported to exhibit reduced baseline TCR diversity relative to healthy donors. Nothing has yet pinned down what causes the repertoire differences, possibly disease activity or prior therapy. Complete responders' baseline diversity resembled that of newly diagnosed patients. Compared with baseline, CD4+ but not CD8+ TCR diversity had risen significantly by C4D1.

V and J are TRBV5-6 and TRBJ2-5; 7 bases are a match to TRBD2. This TCR was sampled from a human donor with classical Hodgkin lymphoma. Sequences were derived from peripheral blood mononuclear cells (PBMCs), sampled before the second cycle of nivolumab. This chain's CDR3 is CASSLGEPGRAETQYF. DNA for the CDR3: TGTGCCAGCAGCTTGGGGGAACCGGGGAGGGCAGAGACCCAGTACTTC.